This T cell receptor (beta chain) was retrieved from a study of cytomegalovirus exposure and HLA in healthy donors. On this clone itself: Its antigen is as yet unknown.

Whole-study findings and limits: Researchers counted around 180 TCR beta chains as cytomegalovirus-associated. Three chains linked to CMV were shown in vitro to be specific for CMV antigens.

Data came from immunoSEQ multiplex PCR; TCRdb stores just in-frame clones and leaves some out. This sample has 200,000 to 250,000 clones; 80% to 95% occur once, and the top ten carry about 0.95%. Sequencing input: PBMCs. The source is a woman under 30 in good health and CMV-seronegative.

The CDR3 bases are TGTGCCAGCAGCTCCCTTTCTGGGGGCAGGGGGAAGCGCTACGAGCAGTACTTC. As protein: CASSSLSGGRGKRYEQYF. This chain links TRBV9 with TRBJ2-7; 7 nucleotides match TRBD1. With 4 bases clipped from V and 3 bases from J, the junction kept 19 bases outside the gene matches. This CDR3 has 18 residues. CDR1 SGDLS and CDR2 YYNGEE come from the germline V gene.